This TCR beta chain was found in a study of blood T cell repertoires in COVID-19. Looking at the study overall: The study drew acute and convalescent COVID-19 samples from the United States, Italy and Spain. Nucleic acid was either cDNA or gDNA, and it came from T cells, B-cell-depleted T cells, or PBMCs.

The age range of participants was about 18 to 100 years, with residence in more than 20 US areas. Clinical history as reported by participants underpinned cohort assignment. Method: immunoSEQ multiplex PCR; TCRdb's copy keeps in-frame clones and lacks some. The table includes about 240,000 clones, approximately 83% detected once. The CDR3 is 14 amino acids. Germline values: CDR1 SGHTA, CDR2 FQGNSA. The trim removed 1 base at V and 8 bases at J, leaving 7 bases unmatched. The clonotype originates from a woman aged 40-49 years with acute COVID-19. Specimen: PBMCs or T cells enriched from blood (not recorded which). The chain employs TRBV7-2 and TRBJ1-2; TRBD1 matches at 7 bases. CDR3 protein: CASSLEQGLGGYTF. The CDR3 nucleotides read TGTGCCAGCAGCTTAGAACAGGGGCTAGGGGGCTACACCTTC. Filled out from reference TRBV7-2 and TRBJ1-2, the complete variable domain reads GAGVSQSPSNKVTEKGKDVELRCDPISGHTALYWYRQSLGQGLEFLIYFQGNSAPDKSGLPSDRFSAERTGGSVSTLTIQRTQQEDSAVYLCASSLEQGLGGYTFGSGTRLTVV.